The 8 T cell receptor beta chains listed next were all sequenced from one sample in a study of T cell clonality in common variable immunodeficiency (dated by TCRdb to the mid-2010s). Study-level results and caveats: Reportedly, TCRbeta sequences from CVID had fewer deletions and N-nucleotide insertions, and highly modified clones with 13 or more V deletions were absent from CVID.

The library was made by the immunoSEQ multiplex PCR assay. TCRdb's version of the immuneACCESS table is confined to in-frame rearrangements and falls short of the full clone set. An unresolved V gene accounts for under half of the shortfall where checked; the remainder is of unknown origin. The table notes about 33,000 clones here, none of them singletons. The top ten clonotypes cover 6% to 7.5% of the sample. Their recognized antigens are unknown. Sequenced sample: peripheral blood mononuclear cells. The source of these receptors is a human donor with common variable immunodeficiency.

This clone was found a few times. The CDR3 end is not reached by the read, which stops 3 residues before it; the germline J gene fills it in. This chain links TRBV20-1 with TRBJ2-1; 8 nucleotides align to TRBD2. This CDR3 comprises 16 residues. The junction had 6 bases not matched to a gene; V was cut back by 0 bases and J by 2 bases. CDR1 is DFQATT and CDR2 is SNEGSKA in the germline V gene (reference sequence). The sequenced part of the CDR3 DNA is TGCAGTGCTAGAGATTCCGGGGGGGCCCCCTACAATGAG. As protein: CSARDSGGAPYNE. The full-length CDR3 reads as CSARDSGGAPYNEQFF.

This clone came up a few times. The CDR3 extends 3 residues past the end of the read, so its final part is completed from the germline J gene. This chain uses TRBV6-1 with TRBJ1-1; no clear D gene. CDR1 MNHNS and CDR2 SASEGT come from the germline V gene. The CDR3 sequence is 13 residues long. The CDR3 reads CASSETQRTWAFF. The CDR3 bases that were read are TGTGCCAGCAGTGAAACCCAGAGAACGTGG.

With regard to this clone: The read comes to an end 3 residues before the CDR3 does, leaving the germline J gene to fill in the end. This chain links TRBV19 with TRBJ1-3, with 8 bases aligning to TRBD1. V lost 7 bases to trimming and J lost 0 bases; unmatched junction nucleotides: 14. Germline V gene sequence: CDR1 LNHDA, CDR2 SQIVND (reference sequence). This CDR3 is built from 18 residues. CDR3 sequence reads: CASTPGQGDPPSGNTIYF. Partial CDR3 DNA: TGTGCCAGTACCCCCGGACAGGGAGATCCTCCCTCTGGAAACACC.

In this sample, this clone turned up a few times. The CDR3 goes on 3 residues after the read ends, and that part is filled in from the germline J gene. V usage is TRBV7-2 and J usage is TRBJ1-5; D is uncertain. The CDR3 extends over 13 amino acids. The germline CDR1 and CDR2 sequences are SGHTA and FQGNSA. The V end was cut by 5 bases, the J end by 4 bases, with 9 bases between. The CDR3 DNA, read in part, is TGTGCCAGCAGCAGTCACAGTAATCAGCCC. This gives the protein CASSSHSNQP. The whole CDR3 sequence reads CASSSHSNQPQHF.

CDR3 DNA, as far as it was read: TGTGCCAGTAGCCAGTCTGCCGCCTCCTACAATGAG. Its protein is CASSQSAASYNE. The whole CDR3 sequence reads CASSQSAASYNEQFF. This chain uses TRBV19 with TRBJ2-1; D remains ambiguous. The CDR3 end falls 3 residues outside the read, so it is completed with the germline J gene. The V and J ends lost 6 bases and 0 bases respectively, with 12 bases between them. This CDR3 is built from 15 residues. Germline CDR1 reads LNHDA; CDR2 reads SQIVND (reference sequence). Full variable domain (missing parts from reference TRBV19 and TRBJ2-1): DGGITQSPKYLFRKEGQNVTLSCEQNLNHDAMYWYRQDPGQGLRLIYYSQIVNDFQKGDIAEGYSVSREKKESFPLTVTSAQKNPTAFYLCASSQSAASYNEQFFGPGTRLTVL.

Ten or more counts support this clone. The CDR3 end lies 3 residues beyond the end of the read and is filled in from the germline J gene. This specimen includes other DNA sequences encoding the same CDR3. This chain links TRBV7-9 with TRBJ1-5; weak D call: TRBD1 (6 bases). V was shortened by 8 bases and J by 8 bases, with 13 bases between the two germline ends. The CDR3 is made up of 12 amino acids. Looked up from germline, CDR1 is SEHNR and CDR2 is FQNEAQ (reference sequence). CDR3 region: CASGGGGEPQHF. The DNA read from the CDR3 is TGTGCCAGCGGGGGAGGGGGTGAGCCC.

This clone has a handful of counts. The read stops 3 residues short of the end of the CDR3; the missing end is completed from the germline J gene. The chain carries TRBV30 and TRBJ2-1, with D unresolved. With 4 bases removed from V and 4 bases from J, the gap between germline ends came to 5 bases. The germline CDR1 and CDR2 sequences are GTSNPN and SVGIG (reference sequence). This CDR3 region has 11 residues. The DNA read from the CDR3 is TGTGCCTGGACAGTTTACAATGAG. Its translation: CAWTVYNE. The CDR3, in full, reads CAWTVYNEQFF.

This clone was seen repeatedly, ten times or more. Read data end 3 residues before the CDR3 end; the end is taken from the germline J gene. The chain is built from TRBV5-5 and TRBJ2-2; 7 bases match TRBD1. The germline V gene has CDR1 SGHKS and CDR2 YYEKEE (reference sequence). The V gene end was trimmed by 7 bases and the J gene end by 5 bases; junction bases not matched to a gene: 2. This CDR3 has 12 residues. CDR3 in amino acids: CASLQGTGELFF. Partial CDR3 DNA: TGTGCCAGCCTACAGGGGACCGGGGAG.